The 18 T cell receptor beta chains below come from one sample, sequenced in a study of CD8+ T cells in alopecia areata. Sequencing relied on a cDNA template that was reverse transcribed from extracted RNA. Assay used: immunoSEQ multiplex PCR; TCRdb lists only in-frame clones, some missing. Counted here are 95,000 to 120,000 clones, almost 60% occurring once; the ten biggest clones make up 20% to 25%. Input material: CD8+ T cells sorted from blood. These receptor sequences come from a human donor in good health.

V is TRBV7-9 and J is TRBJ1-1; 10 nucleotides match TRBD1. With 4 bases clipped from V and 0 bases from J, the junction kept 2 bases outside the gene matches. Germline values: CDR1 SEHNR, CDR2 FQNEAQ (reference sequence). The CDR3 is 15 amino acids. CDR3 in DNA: TGTGCCAGCAGCTCTGGGACAGGGGTGAACACTGAAGCTTTCTTT. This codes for CASSSGTGVNTEAFF.

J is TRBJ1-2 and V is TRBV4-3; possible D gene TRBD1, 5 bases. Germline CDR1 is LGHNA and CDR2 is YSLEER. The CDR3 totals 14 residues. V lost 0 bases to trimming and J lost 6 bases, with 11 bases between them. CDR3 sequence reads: CASSQDWDLNGYTF. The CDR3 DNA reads TGCGCCAGCAGCCAAGATTGGGACCTAAATGGCTACACCTTC.

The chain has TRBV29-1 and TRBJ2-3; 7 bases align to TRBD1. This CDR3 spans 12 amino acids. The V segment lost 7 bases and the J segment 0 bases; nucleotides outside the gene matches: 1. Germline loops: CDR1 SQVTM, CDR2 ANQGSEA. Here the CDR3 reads CSAGGSTDTQYF. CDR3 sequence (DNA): TGCAGCGCAGGGGGTAGCACAGATACGCAGTATTTT.

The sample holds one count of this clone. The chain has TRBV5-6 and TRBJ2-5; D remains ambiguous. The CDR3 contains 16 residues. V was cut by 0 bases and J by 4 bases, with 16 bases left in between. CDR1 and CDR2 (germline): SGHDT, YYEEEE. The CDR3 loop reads CASSLGGSSPGETQYF. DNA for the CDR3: TGTGCCAGCAGCTTGGGAGGATCCTCCCCGGGAGAGACCCAGTACTTC.

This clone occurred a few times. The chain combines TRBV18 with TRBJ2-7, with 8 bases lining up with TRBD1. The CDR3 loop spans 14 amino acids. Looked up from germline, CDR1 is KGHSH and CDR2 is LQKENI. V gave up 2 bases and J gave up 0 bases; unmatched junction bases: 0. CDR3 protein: CASSPTGGSYEQYF. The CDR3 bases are TGTGCCAGCTCACCAACAGGGGGCTCCTACGAGCAGTACTTC.

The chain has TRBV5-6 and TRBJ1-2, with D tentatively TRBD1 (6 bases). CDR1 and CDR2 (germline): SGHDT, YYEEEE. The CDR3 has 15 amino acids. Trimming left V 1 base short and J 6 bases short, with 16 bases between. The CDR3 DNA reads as TGTGCCAGCAGCTTGCTCAGGGGAGTCAGCGATGGCTACACCTTC. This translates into CASSLLRGVSDGYTF.

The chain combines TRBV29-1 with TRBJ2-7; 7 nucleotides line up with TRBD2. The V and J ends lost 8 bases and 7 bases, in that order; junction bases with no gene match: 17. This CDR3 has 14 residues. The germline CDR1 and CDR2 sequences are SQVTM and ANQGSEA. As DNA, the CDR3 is TGCAGCATCGACGGATCTGCCGCCGGGGGGGAGCAGTACTTC. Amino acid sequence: CSIDGSAAGGEQYF.

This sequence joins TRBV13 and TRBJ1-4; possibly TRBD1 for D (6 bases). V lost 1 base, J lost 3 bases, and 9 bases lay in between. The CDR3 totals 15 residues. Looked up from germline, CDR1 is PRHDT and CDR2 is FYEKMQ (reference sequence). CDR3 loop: CASSLVQGANEKLFF. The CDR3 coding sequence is TGTGCCAGCAGCTTAGTACAGGGAGCTAATGAAAAACTGTTTTTT.

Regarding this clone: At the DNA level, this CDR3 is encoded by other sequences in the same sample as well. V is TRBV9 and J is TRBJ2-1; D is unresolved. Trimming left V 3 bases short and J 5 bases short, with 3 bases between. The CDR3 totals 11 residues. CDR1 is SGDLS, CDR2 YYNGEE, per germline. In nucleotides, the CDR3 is TGTGCCAGCAGCGCCAACAATGAGCAGTTCTTC. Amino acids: CASSANNEQFF.

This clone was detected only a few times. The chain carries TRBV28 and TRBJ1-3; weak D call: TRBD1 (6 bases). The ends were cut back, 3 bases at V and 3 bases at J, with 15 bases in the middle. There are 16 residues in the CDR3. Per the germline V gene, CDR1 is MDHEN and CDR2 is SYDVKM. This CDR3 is CASSFALTGYGNTIYF. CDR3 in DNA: TGTGCCAGCAGTTTCGCGTTGACAGGTTATGGAAACACCATATATTTT.

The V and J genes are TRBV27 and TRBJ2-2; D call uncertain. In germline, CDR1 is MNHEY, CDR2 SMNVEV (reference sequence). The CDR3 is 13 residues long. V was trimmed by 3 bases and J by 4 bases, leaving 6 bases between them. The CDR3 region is CASSLLATGELFF. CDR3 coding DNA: TGTGCCAGCAGTTTGTTAGCCACCGGGGAGCTGTTTTTT.

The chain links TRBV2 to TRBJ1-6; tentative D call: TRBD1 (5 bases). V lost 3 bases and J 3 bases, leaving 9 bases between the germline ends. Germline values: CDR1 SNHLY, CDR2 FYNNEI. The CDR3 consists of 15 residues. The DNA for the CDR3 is TGTGCCAGCAGTGACCAGGGATTCTATAATTCACCCCTCCACTTT. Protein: CASSDQGFYNSPLHF.

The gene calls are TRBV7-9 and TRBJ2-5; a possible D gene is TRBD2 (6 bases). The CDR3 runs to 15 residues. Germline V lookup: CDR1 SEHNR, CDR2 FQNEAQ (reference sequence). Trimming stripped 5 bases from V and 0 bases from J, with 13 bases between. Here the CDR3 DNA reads TGTGCCAGCAGCCCAGACGGGGGTTACCAAGAGACCCAGTACTTC. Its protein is CASSPDGGYQETQYF.

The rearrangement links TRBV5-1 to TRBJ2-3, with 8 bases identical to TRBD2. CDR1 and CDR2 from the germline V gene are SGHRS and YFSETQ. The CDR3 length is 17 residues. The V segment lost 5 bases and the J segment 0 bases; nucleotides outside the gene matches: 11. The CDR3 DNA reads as TGCGCCAGCAGTGGCGGGGGGAAGTTTCTTAGCACAGATACGCAGTATTTT. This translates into CASSGGGKFLSTDTQYF.

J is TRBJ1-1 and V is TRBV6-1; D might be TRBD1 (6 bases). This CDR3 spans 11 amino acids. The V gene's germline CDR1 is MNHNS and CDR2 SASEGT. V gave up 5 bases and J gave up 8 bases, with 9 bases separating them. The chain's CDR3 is CASSLGTEAFF. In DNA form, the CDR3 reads TGTGCCAGCAGTCTTGGGACAGAAGCTTTCTTT.

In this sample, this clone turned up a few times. CDR3 nucleotide sequence: TGCAGCGTTGAAGGGGGGGACACCGTCCGGGAGACCCAGTACTTC. As protein: CSVEGGDTVRETQYF. The V and J genes are TRBV29-1 and TRBJ2-5; either TRBD1 or TRBD2 may fit D (6 bases each). The V gene lost 1 base and the J gene lost 5 bases, with 17 bases spanning the gap. There are 15 residues in the CDR3. In germline, CDR1 is SQVTM, CDR2 ANQGSEA.

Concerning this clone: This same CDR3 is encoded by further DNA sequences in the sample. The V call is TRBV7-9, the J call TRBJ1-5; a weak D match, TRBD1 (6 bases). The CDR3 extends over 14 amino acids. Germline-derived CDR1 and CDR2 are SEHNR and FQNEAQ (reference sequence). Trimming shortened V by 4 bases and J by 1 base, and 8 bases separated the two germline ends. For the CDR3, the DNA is TGTGCCAGCAGCTATGGACAGAGCAATCAGCCCCAGCATTTT. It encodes CASSYGQSNQPQHF. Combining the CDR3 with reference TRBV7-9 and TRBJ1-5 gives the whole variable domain DTGVSQNPRHKITKRGQNVTFRCDPISEHNRLYWYRQTLGQGPEFLTYFQNEAQLEKSRLLSDRFSAERPKGSFSTLEIQRTEQGDSAMYLCASSYGQSNQPQHFGDGTRLSIL.

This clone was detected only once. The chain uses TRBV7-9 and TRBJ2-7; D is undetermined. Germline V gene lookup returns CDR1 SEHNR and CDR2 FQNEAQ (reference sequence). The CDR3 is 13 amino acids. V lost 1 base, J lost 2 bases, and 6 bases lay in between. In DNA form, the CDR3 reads TGTGCCAGCAGCTTAGTTTCCCCCTACGAGCAGTACTTC. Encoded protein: CASSLVSPYEQYF.